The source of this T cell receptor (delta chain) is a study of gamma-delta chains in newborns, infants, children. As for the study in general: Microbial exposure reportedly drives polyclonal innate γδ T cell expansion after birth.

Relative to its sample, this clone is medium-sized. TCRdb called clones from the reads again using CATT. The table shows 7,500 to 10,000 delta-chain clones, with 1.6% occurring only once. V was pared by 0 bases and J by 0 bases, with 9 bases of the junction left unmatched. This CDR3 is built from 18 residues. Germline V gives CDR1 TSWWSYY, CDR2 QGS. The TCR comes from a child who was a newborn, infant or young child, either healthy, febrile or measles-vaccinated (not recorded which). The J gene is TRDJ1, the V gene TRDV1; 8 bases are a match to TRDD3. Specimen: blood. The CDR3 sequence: CALGELLLGARYTDKLIF. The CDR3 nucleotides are TGTGCTCTTGGGGAACTCCTACTGGGGGCCCGGTACACCGATAAACTCATCTTT.